This passage covers 13 T cell receptor beta chains from one sample sequenced in a study of regulatory and conventional T cells in RAG deficiency. The assay was immunoSEQ multiplex PCR, and TCRdb's table has in-frame clones only and misses some. The profile shows about 24,000 clones, 95% to 97% of them singletons. The sorted conventional CD4+ T cells were CD25-low and CD127-high, with genomic DNA sequenced. Separately, the same data were catalogued under a study of regulatory T cells. According to that study: The PCR used 52 TRBV and 13 TRBJ primers.

The sample comprised CD25- CD4+ T cells sorted from blood. Source of these receptors: a human donor in good health.

J is TRBJ1-2 and V is TRBV7-6; D perhaps matches TRBD1 (5 bases). Germline V gene sequence: CDR1 SGHVS, CDR2 FNYEAQ. The CDR3 is made up of 15 amino acids. Trimming took 5 bases from V and 0 from J, leaving 13 bases between them. The CDR3 region has the DNA TGTGCCAGCAGCCCTTCAGGGTCCACTAACTATGGCTACACCTTC. It specifies CASSPSGSTNYGYTF.

A single count supports this clone. At one of its ends the junction is not consistent with the germline gene, which may arise from a read error. The DNA for the CDR3 is TGTGCCTGGAGTTCAGCGGGGGGCCAGGGGGGAACCTTC. Protein product: CAWSSAGGQGGTF. The chain couples TRBV30 to TRBJ2-4; TRBD2 matches at 9 bases. Germline V gives CDR1 GTSNPN, CDR2 SVGIG (reference sequence). The CDR3 has 13 amino acids.

The CDR3 bases are TGTGCCAGCAGCTTAAAGCGGGGTGGAGGGGAGCTGTTTTTT. This encodes CASSLKRGGGELFF. The rearrangement joins TRBV7-3 to TRBJ2-2; 7 bases map to TRBD2. The CDR3 is 14 amino acids. Germline-derived CDR1 and CDR2 are SGHTA and FQGTGA. Unmatched junction bases numbered 4, after V lost 1 base and J lost 8 bases. The full variable domain, completed using reference TRBV7-3 and TRBJ2-2, is GAGVSQTPSNKVTEKGKYVELRCDPISGHTALYWYRQSLGQGPEFLIYFQGTGAADDSGLPNDRFFAVRPEGSVSTLKIQRTERGDSAVYLCASSLKRGGGELFFGEGSRLTVL.

The rearrangement links TRBV14 to TRBJ2-7, with D possibly being TRBD2 (6 bases). The CDR3 runs to 15 residues. The germline V and J ends were trimmed by 7 bases and 0 bases, with 16 bases remaining between them. Germline values: CDR1 SGHDN, CDR2 FVKESK. This CDR3 is CASTVWGTPSYEQYF. The CDR3 coding sequence is TGTGCCAGCACCGTATGGGGGACTCCCTCCTACGAGCAGTACTTC.

The gene calls are TRBV27 and TRBJ1-4; no clear D. The V gene lost 6 bases and the J gene lost 6 bases, with 11 bases spanning the gap. Looked up from germline, CDR1 is MNHEY and CDR2 is SMNVEV (reference sequence). This CDR3 contains 13 residues. The CDR3 loop is CASSGMRDEKLFF. The CDR3 DNA follows: TGTGCCAGCAGCGGGATGCGGGATGAAAAACTGTTTTTT.

V and J are TRBV7-3 and TRBJ2-1; 9 bases are shared with TRBD1. This CDR3 contains 14 residues. Germline V gives CDR1 SGHTA, CDR2 FQGTGA. J was trimmed by 5 bases and V by 5 bases; bases with no gene match: 4. The CDR3 is CASSPGTGNNEQFF. The CDR3 DNA reads TGTGCCAGCAGCCCCGGGACAGGGAACAATGAGCAGTTCTTC.

In this sample, this clone turned up once. The chain joins TRBV30 to TRBJ1-3; D is ambiguous. The CDR3 totals 13 residues. Germline assignment: CDR1 GTSNPN and CDR2 SVGIG (reference sequence). Trimming stripped 1 base from V and 5 bases from J, with 9 bases between. The CDR3 here is CAWSAVLRNTIYF. CDR3 nucleotides: TGTGCCTGGAGTGCGGTCTTAAGAAACACCATATATTTT.

The V and J genes are TRBV29-1 and TRBJ1-1; tentatively, D is TRBD1 (5 bases). The CDR3 has 12 amino acids. Germline CDR1 and CDR2: SQVTM and ANQGSEA. V lost 6 bases, J lost 0 bases, and 8 bases lay in between. The CDR3 bases are TGCAGCGTCGCGGGGCTGAACACTGAAGCTTTCTTT. It translates to CSVAGLNTEAFF.

The chain joins TRBV25-1 to TRBJ1-1; D is uncertain. V lost 0 bases and J 0 bases, leaving 8 bases between the germline ends. Germline CDR1 is MGHDK and CDR2 is SYGVNS. This CDR3 is built from 15 residues. The CDR3, as DNA: TGTGCCAGCAGTGAATATACAGTTATGAACACTGAAGCTTTCTTT. Protein sequence: CASSEYTVMNTEAFF.

The chain joins TRBV6-1 to TRBJ2-5; TRBD2 might be the D (6 bases). The germline V gene has CDR1 MNHNS and CDR2 SASEGT. Trimming removed 4 bases from V and 5 bases from J, with 8 bases in between. The CDR3 is 12 residues long. CDR3 sequence: CASSVLAETQYF. The DNA of the CDR3 is TGTGCCAGCAGTGTTCTAGCGGAGACCCAGTACTTC.

The chain joins TRBV4-3 to TRBJ1-2; a weak D match, TRBD1 (6 bases). The germline V and J ends were trimmed by 0 bases and 5 bases, with 16 bases remaining between them. The CDR3 extends over 16 amino acids. Germline-derived CDR1 and CDR2 are LGHNA and YSLEER. The CDR3 sequence is CASSQDLQGTTYGYTF. The CDR3 nucleotides read TGCGCCAGCAGCCAAGATCTCCAGGGGACAACATATGGCTACACCTTC.

The chain uses TRBV5-1 and TRBJ1-3; D gene unclear. Trimming shortened V by 3 bases and J by 2 bases, and 6 bases separated the two germline ends. CDR1 is SGHRS and CDR2 is YFSETQ in the germline V gene. CDR3 length: 13 residues. CDR3 residues: CASSSDPGNTIYF. Here the CDR3 DNA reads TGCGCCAGCAGCTCAGATCCTGGAAACACCATATATTTT.

The chain uses TRBV28 and TRBJ1-1; the match to TRBD1 covers 10 bases. Unmatched junction bases numbered 7, after V lost 7 bases and J lost 5 bases. Germline lookup yields CDR1 MDHEN and CDR2 SYDVKM. The CDR3 loop spans 14 amino acids. The CDR3 region has the DNA TGTGCCAGCATCCGGACAGGGGGAAAGACTGAAGCTTTCTTT. This translates into CASIRTGGKTEAFF.